A single count supports the clone carrying this TCR beta chain. Sequencing used immunoSEQ multiplex PCR; TCRdb keeps in-frame clones, though not all of them. The data show 50,000 to 60,000 clones, approximately 90% seen once. With 1 base clipped from V and 9 bases from J, the junction kept 8 bases outside the gene matches. The CDR3 length is 16 residues. CDR1 and CDR2 from the germline V gene are SGHTA and FQGTGA. The data were obtained in a study of T cell changes during pregnancy in multiple sclerosis. This TCR was sampled from a female donor in good health, enrolled as a control in a pregnancy study. V gene TRBV7-3 combines with J gene TRBJ2-1; 11 bases map to TRBD2. Sequences were derived from peripheral blood, sampled after pregnancy. This CDR3 reads CASSLNPLAGGGEQFF. The CDR3 coding sequence is TGTGCCAGCAGCTTAAATCCCCTAGCGGGGGGAGGTGAGCAGTTCTTC.